The 20 T cell receptor beta chains presented below share a single source sample, sequenced in a study of blood T cell repertoires in COVID-19. Using immunoSEQ multiplex PCR, the repertoire was profiled, and TCRdb retains in-frame clones only, with some absent. The sample holds hundreds of thousands of clones, about 86% seen once. Sequenced sample: PBMCs or T cells enriched from blood (not recorded which). These receptors came from a woman in her forties or fifties with acute COVID-19.

The V gene is TRBV7-8, the J gene TRBJ2-1; 12 bases agree with TRBD2. Unmatched junction bases numbered 6, after V lost 5 bases and J lost 16 bases. CDR3 size: 12 residues. Looked up from germline, CDR1 is SGHVS and CDR2 is FQNEAQ. The CDR3 DNA is TGTGCCAGCAGCGTGACTAGCGGGAGTCTCTTCTTC. This encodes CASSVTSGSLFF.

This clone was recorded only once. The V and J genes are TRBV2 and TRBJ1-2; D perhaps matches TRBD1 (5 bases). Deletions cut 3 bases from V and 7 bases from J, with 12 bases between. Germline lookup yields CDR1 SNHLY and CDR2 FYNNEI. This CDR3 spans 13 amino acids. The CDR3 nucleotides read TGTGCCAGCAGTGACTTGGCAGGGTTTGGCTACACCTTC. Encoded protein: CASSDLAGFGYTF.

The chain uses TRBV23-1 and TRBJ1-2; no reliable D call. TRBV23-1 is classed as an ORF, of uncertain function. This CDR3 region has 9 residues. DNA of the CDR3: TGCCCTAGCAGTTCGGAGGACACCTTC. Translating it yields CPSSSEDTF.

The V gene is TRBV7-2, the J gene TRBJ2-3; D may be TRBD2 (5 bases). This CDR3 comprises 12 residues. The V gene lost 5 bases and the J gene lost 8 bases, with 11 bases spanning the gap. The germline V gene has CDR1 SGHTA and CDR2 FQGNSA. For the CDR3, the DNA is TGTGCCAGCAGCCGCCCCGCGGGTACGCAGTATTTT. Translated: CASSRPAGTQYF.

The V and J genes are TRBV7-2 and TRBJ1-6, with TRBD1 matching 10 bases. V shed 3 bases and J 7 bases; nucleotides not matched to a gene: 6. The CDR3 sequence is 16 residues long. The V gene's germline CDR1 is SGHTA and CDR2 FQGNSA. CDR3 region: CASSFWGQGPNSPLHF. CDR3 nucleotides: TGTGCCAGCAGCTTCTGGGGACAGGGGCCAAATTCACCCCTCCACTTT. The full variable domain, in which reference TRBV7-2 and TRBJ1-6 provide the parts outside the CDR3, is GAGVSQSPSNKVTEKGKDVELRCDPISGHTALYWYRQSLGQGLEFLIYFQGNSAPDKSGLPSDRFSAERTGGSVSTLTIQRTQQEDSAVYLCASSFWGQGPNSPLHFGNGTRLTVT.

J is TRBJ1-6 and V is TRBV27; D is perhaps TRBD1 (5 bases). CDR3 length: 14 residues. Germline CDR1 reads MNHEY; CDR2 reads SMNVEV (reference sequence). Between the trimmed V and J ends, which lost 4 bases and 5 bases, there was a span of 9 bases. The CDR3 sequence is CASSWTLDNSPLHF. CDR3 nucleotides: TGTGCCAGCAGTTGGACATTAGATAATTCACCCCTCCACTTT.

Remarks on this clone: At one end, the junction sequence differs from germline, possibly due to a read error. The chain uses TRBV5-1 and TRBJ2-4; TRBD1 matches at 8 bases. Germline CDR1 reads SGHRS; CDR2 reads YFSETQ. The CDR3 consists of 13 residues. As DNA, the CDR3 is TGCGCCAGCAGCCACGGGACAGGTGGGGCGGTCACCTTC. It specifies CASSHGTGGAVTF.

This clone was seen at least ten times. V and J are TRBV6-1 and TRBJ2-7, with D possibly being TRBD1 (6 bases). The CDR3 loop spans 15 amino acids. CDR1 and CDR2 from the germline V gene are MNHNS and SASEGT. V was cut by 2 bases and J by 2 bases, with 13 bases left in between. CDR3 nucleotide sequence: TGTGCCAGCAGTGAAAACAGGGCTCCCACCTACGAGCAGTACTTC. Protein: CASSENRAPTYEQYF.

The chain employs TRBV7-8 and TRBJ2-1; weak D call: TRBD1 (5 bases). V gave up 2 bases and J gave up 0 bases, with 20 bases separating them. The CDR3 runs 19 residues. Germline CDR1 reads SGHVS; CDR2 reads FQNEAQ. CDR3 nucleotide sequence: TGTGCCAGCAGCTTAAGTGGTGGGGCTACCTCCATCTCCTACAATGAGCAGTTCTTC. It translates to CASSLSGGATSISYNEQFF.

This chain uses TRBV2 with TRBJ1-4, with 9 bases aligning to TRBD1. This CDR3 comprises 20 residues. J gave up 0 bases and V 6 bases, and 17 bases lay outside the gene matches. Germline CDR1 and CDR2: SNHLY and FYNNEI. This CDR3 reads CASSASIRVGTGTTNEKLFF. CDR3 coding DNA: TGTGCCAGCAGCGCTAGCATCCGTGTCGGGACAGGGACAACTAATGAAAAACTGTTTTTT.

The genes are TRBV3-1 (or the pseudogene TRBV3-2) and TRBJ2-3; 8 bases line up with TRBD2. The CDR3 length is 17 residues. The V gene end was trimmed by 4 bases and the J gene end by 4 bases; junction bases not matched to a gene: 13. The V gene's germline CDR1 is LGHDT and CDR2 YNNKEL (reference sequence). CDR3 amino acids: CASSLTTPSGSSDTQYF. DNA for the CDR3: TGTGCCAGCAGCCTCACAACCCCCAGCGGGAGTTCAGATACGCAGTATTTT.

The chain carries TRBV18 and TRBJ1-1; 11 bases align to TRBD1. This CDR3 contains 16 residues. CDR1 KGHSH and CDR2 LQKENI come from the germline V gene. Losses at the gene ends were 3 bases for V and 0 bases for J; bases not matched to a gene: 3. The CDR3 here is CASSPSDRGLNTEAFF. CDR3 coding DNA: TGTGCCAGCTCACCGTCGGACAGGGGGCTGAACACTGAAGCTTTCTTT.

V gene TRBV2 combines with J gene TRBJ2-7; 10 bases align to TRBD1. The CDR3 is 13 amino acids. Germline V gene data show CDR1 as SNHLY and CDR2 as FYNNEI. V lost 7 bases to trimming and J lost 5 bases; unmatched junction nucleotides: 5. For the CDR3, the DNA is TGTGCCAGCAAGGGACAGGGGTTGCACGAGCAGTACTTC. It yields the protein CASKGQGLHEQYF.

The V call is TRBV28, the J call TRBJ1-2; TRBD1 is a possible D gene (6 bases). The CDR3 is made up of 11 amino acids. Germline lookup yields CDR1 MDHEN and CDR2 SYDVKM. V was shortened by 6 bases and J by 6 bases, with 8 bases between the two germline ends. CDR3 nucleotide sequence: TGTGCCAGCAGACGGACAGATGGCTACACCTTC. Amino acids: CASRRTDGYTF.

A remark on this clone: A read error may account for a junction end that differs from germline. This chain's CDR3 is CAGSRLGSLYEQFF. CDR3 DNA: TGTGCCGGCAGCCGACTCGGCAGTCTCTATGAGCAGTTCTTC. The chain joins TRBV3-1 (or the pseudogene TRBV3-2) to TRBJ2-1, with no clear D. Germline CDR1 is LGHDT and CDR2 is YNNKEL (reference sequence). The CDR3 has 14 amino acids.

This chain links TRBV19 with TRBJ2-1, with 8 bases lining up with TRBD2. V lost 5 bases to trimming and J lost 7 bases; unmatched junction nucleotides: 10. This CDR3 comprises 15 residues. CDR1 LNHDA and CDR2 SQIVND come from the germline V gene (reference sequence). The DNA of the CDR3 is TGTGCCAGTAGTCCCGTAGCGGGAACGGGAAATGAGCAGTTCTTC. Its translation: CASSPVAGTGNEQFF.

In nucleotides, the CDR3 is TGTGCCAGCAGTTACAGGGCCGGAGAGACCCAGTACTTC. As protein: CASSYRAGETQYF. V and J are TRBV12-3 or TRBV12-4 and TRBJ2-5; D is possibly TRBD1 (6 bases). The CDR3 is 13 residues long. V was shortened by 4 bases and J by 4 bases, with 10 bases between the two germline ends.

This clone has just a few counts. The CDR3 bases are TGTGCCAGCAGCCCTAGCGGTTCGAGCACAGATACGCAGTATTTT. This encodes CASSPSGSSTDTQYF. This chain connects TRBV7-9 to TRBJ2-3, with 7 nucleotides matching TRBD2. Losses at the gene ends were 5 bases for V and 0 bases for J; bases not matched to a gene: 5. This CDR3 comprises 15 residues. Germline V CDR1 and CDR2: SEHNR, FQNEAQ (reference sequence).

The J gene is TRBJ1-5, the V gene TRBV7-8; D unclear. The V end lost 7 bases, the J end lost 2 bases, and 12 bases lay between the germline ends. Germline CDR1 SGHVS, CDR2 FQNEAQ. The CDR3 has 14 residues. The chain's CDR3 is CASTLPGGNQPQHF. The CDR3, as DNA: TGTGCCAGCACCCTCCCCGGGGGCAATCAGCCCCAGCATTTT. Using reference TRBV7-8 and TRBJ1-5 for the parts outside the CDR3, the full variable domain is GAGVSQSPRYKVAKRGQDVALRCDPISGHVSLFWYQQALGQGPEFLTYFQNEAQLDKSGLPSDRFFAERPEGSVSTLKIQRTQQEDSAVYLCASTLPGGNQPQHFGDGTRLSIL.

The chain has TRBV6-6 and TRBJ1-5; D call uncertain. The germline gives CDR1 MNHNY, CDR2 SVGAGI (reference sequence). There are 13 residues in the CDR3. Deletions cut 0 bases from V and 5 bases from J, with 5 bases between. The CDR3 coding sequence is TGTGCCAGCAGTTACTCACCGGATCAGCCCCAGCATTTT. Translating it yields CASSYSPDQPQHF.